Shown below are 5 T cell receptor beta chains from a single sample sequenced in a study of shared clonotypes between healthy human individuals. The protocol was immunoSEQ multiplex PCR, while the TCRdb copy is restricted to in-frame clones and leaves out a portion. The data hold roughly 510,000 clones, with 60% to 80% observed a single time. Input material: PBMCs. These receptor sequences come from a woman aged 40 to 50 in good health. Some clones in this sample may be carry-over from other donors' samples.

This rearrangement joins TRBV5-1 to TRBJ2-1; the match to TRBD2 covers 7 bases. Per the germline V gene, CDR1 is SGHRS and CDR2 is YFSETQ. The CDR3 covers 14 residues. J was trimmed by 7 bases and V by 2 bases; bases with no gene match: 6. The CDR3 is CASSLEAGRNEQFF. The CDR3 DNA reads TGCGCCAGCAGCTTAGAAGCGGGAAGAAATGAGCAGTTCTTC.

J is TRBJ2-3 and V is TRBV27, with 7 nucleotides matching TRBD1. Germline V gene data show CDR1 as MNHEY and CDR2 as SMNVEV (reference sequence). The CDR3 spans 15 residues. V trimming: 3 bases; J trimming: 2 bases; junction bases outside the gene matches: 5. The CDR3 coding sequence is TGTGCCAGCAGTTTTCGACAGGGTATCACAGATACGCAGTATTTT. Protein: CASSFRQGITDTQYF.

This chain uses TRBV27 with TRBJ1-1; 8 bases align to TRBD1. Germline trimming cut 3 bases from V and 4 bases from J; bases unmatched to any gene: 7. The germline V gene encodes CDR1 MNHEY and CDR2 SMNVEV (reference sequence). This CDR3 region has 15 residues. CDR3 residues: CASSFYRGKGTEAFF. The CDR3 bases are TGTGCCAGCAGTTTTTACAGGGGGAAAGGCACTGAAGCTTTCTTT.

This clone was observed a few times. The V call is TRBV28, the J call TRBJ1-5; tentatively, D is TRBD1 (5 bases). The CDR3 is made up of 16 amino acids. The germline gives CDR1 MDHEN, CDR2 SYDVKM. The V gene lost 1 base and the J gene lost 1 base, with 11 bases spanning the gap. As DNA, the CDR3 is TGTGCCAGCAGTTTATACGGGGGTATCAGCAATCAGCCCCAGCATTTT. As protein: CASSLYGGISNQPQHF.

This clone was observed a single time. V and J are TRBV19 and TRBJ1-4; tentative D call: TRBD1 (6 bases). The germline CDR1 and CDR2 sequences are LNHDA and SQIVND (reference sequence). Trimming pared 4 bases from V and 0 bases from J, leaving 15 bases between. The CDR3 has 17 amino acids. The CDR3 DNA follows: TGTGCCAGTAGTACGACCGACAGGACTACAACTAATGAAAAACTGTTTTTT. It yields the protein CASSTTDRTTTNEKLFF.